The present T cell receptor (beta chain) was sequenced within a study of shared clonotypes between healthy human individuals (TCRdb year 2020). Broadly, across the study: Three men and two women, aged 18 to 49 years, made up the cohort. For each donor, three plates each were used for CD4 naive and CD4 memory, two plates were used for CD8 naive, and one plate was used for CD8 memory. To estimate repertoire size and how much clonotype sharing occurs between individuals, the study deeply sequenced the blood TCR repertoires of about 5 healthy adults. Per donor, leukapheresis produced somewhere between about 0.9 and 9 billion PBMCs. Libraries were prepared and TCR repertoires were sequenced by different laboratories using diverse techniques, in order to increase sequencing depth and limit assay-specific biases. Study-level results and caveats: Even with the large sequencing depth, rarefaction of the sorted-subset datasets indicated that sequencing was incomplete. Estimated clonotype richness was generally larger for naive than for memory subsets. Compared with non-shared clonotypes, the clonotypes found in all four sorted-subset donors had higher generation probabilities. Across a few donors, roughly 5% of naive CD4, approximately 3.5% of naive CD8, around 2.5% of memory CD4, and approximately 0.42% of memory CD8 clonotypes were shared. Pairwise subsampling indicated that sequencing depth was expected to affect the degree of clonotype sharing among donors. Sampling was limited to blood, and TCR repertoires in tissue likely differ from TCR repertoires in blood. Because the study included a small number of donors, the genetic and exposure-history diversity represented was limited.

This clone was detected only a few times. The antigen this receptor binds is unknown. Nothing much larger sits one base from this clone, and base qualities are not available. Using the deep immunoSEQ assay, TCR CDR3 regions were amplified from genomic DNA by multiplex PCR. Genomic DNA extracted from each cell subset was distributed evenly over all wells of several immunoSEQ 96-well plates, and each plate served as one replicate. For sorted subsets, each replicate PCR was loaded with 200 ng genomic DNA, equivalent to 30,000 or so T cell genomes. The purified libraries were quantified using a Qubit 3.0 fluorometer, sized with a Bioanalyzer 2100, and then quantified again using the KAPA Library Quantification kit. A separate single-read 150-cycle Illumina NextSeq 550 flow cell was used to sequence each immunoSEQ 96-well plate. On the study's bioinformatics: Because the immunoSEQ output included only junctional sequences and no quality scores, the filtering could not be the same as the filtering used for full-length reads. To assign V/J genes and CDR3, sequences were annotated against IMGT germline references using PyIR, a Python wrapper for IgBLAST v1.9. Reads were removed for weak V/J assignments (E-value above 1e-6), missing CDR3, stop codons, out-of-frame junctions, or ambiguous translated residues. V3J clonotypes were defined as sequences sharing the same inferred V gene, J gene, and CDR3 amino acid sequence. Percentage overlap between repertoires was computed as shared unique clonotypes divided by the size of the smaller repertoire. RTK rarefaction, the Chao1 estimator, and Recon v2.1 estimates of unobserved clonotypes were used to assess repertoire richness. Generation probabilities for all TCRbeta clonotypes obtained by the gDNA method from four donors were computed using OLGA. The source is immuneACCESS, and TCRdb retained only in-frame sequences with V and J called. Part of the clones is not carried over; for the studies checked, unresolved V genes explain less than half of this, and the remainder is unexplained. V, J and clone size derive from that table, while D and trimming were established from the DNA sequence. This sample has nearly 1,000,000 clones in its table, and 70% to 85% of those were observed once. The ten top clones hold roughly 1.5% of the sample.

The CDR3 starts with the cysteine, ends with the phenylalanine, and has 13 residues. Here the CDR3 DNA is all that survives: 39 bases in frame from base 1. CDR1 MNHNS and CDR2 SASEGT are derived from the germline V gene. The junction carries 13 bases between V and J, which are trimmed by 4 bases and 7 bases respectively. Healthy HIV-negative adults with no recently reported acute infections or vaccinations were included as donors. Every donor was a Caucasian adult residing in Nashville, Tennessee, USA. CD4+ T cells were enriched through magnetic negative selection, after which naive cells were positively selected on CD45RA and the remaining negative fraction served as the memory subset. Blood was obtained by leukapheresis, after which PBMCs were separated by Ficoll-Histopaque density gradient centrifugation and cryopreserved in liquid nitrogen vapor phase. Purity and quantity of every magnetically sorted T cell population were checked by analytical flow cytometry. Each sorted fraction had its genomic DNA isolated and then quantified by UV absorbance on a Nanodrop 2000c.

In this chain, TRBV6-1 is recombined with TRBJ1-2, with TRBD1 as a weak D call on 5 bases. Material for sequencing was memory CD4+ T cells sorted from blood. The sample's cell subset or site label, decoded: CD45RA-negative fraction. This clonotype was sampled from a man aged 18 to 35 in good health. CDR3 region: CASSGQTLSGYTF. The nucleotide sequence is given as TGTGCCAGCAGTGGACAGACCTTAAGTGGCTACACCTTC.